Listed below are T cell receptor beta chains from one sample, sequenced in a study of T cells in Graves' hyperthyroidism and ophthalmopathy. TCRdb analysed the multiplex PCR reads with MiXCR anew, one entry per CDR3 protein. The data contain fewer than 650,000 distinct CDR3 sequences, roughly 14% of them seen just once; the ten biggest clones take up under 7%. The sample consisted of blood. The receptor set was obtained from a woman between 25 and 40 years old with Graves' hyperthyroidism that later progressed to Graves' ophthalmopathy. Each CDR3 is given with its conserved first and last residue.

>TRBV15|TRBJ2-5
CATSREGLAATHF
>TRBV30|TRBJ2-2
CAWRRTARGELFF
>TRBV14|TRBJ2-1
CASSPDFDSYNEQFF
>TRBV7-2|TRBJ1-4
CASSSVGGRGEKLFF
>TRBV12-3/TRBV12-4|TRBJ2-5
CASTSKSGVETQYF
>TRBV11-1|TRBJ2-1
CASSLAGEHNEQFF
>TRBV6-2/TRBV6-3|TRBJ2-3
CASSYSSRGGTDTQYF
>TRBV9|TRBJ2-2
CASSADFNTGELFF
>TRBV4-1|TRBJ1-1
CASSQVFGGIGEAFF
>TRBV12-3/TRBV12-4|TRBJ2-3
CASRRTGTDPTDTQYF
>TRBV6-2/TRBV6-3|TRBJ2-3
CASSTEPLAGLTDTQYF
>TRBV7-6|TRBJ2-1
CASSSPGNAYNEQFF
>TRBV6-1|TRBJ2-1
CASSRSWSYNEQFF
>TRBV6-1|TRBJ1-6
CASSEGKVTLHF
>TRBV5-1|TRBJ2-1
CASNEQNEQFF
>TRBV6-2/TRBV6-3|TRBJ2-3
CASSDGARTDTQYF
>TRBV12-3/TRBV12-4|TRBJ1-3
CASSRQSTYGNTIYF
>TRBV11-3|TRBJ1-1
CASTRGTLNTEAFF
>TRBV18|TRBJ2-7
CASSPGSLGAEQYF
>TRBV2|TRBJ1-5
CASSEVGVGNQPQHF
>TRBV30|TRBJ2-3
CAWIPDQRMDTQYF
>TRBV7-2|TRBJ2-1
CASSENYEQFF
>TRBV3-1|TRBJ2-1
CASSPPEDRADEQFF